The next 2 T cell receptor beta chains were all read from a single sample in a study of blood T cell repertoires in COVID-19. The table came from immunoSEQ multiplex PCR; TCRdb's copy has only in-frame clones and leaves some out. Of some 290,000 clones detected, around nine tenths appear once; the ten largest clones hold 11%. The specimen was peripheral blood. The receptors here all came from a woman in her thirties with COVID-19, enrolled during active disease.

This clone was seen only a few times. The chain links TRBV5-1 to TRBJ2-5, with 8 bases matching TRBD2. The junction had 9 bases not matched to a gene; V was cut back by 1 base and J by 4 bases. CDR1 SGHRS and CDR2 YFSETQ come from the germline V gene. This CDR3 has 16 amino acids. CDR3 DNA sequence: TGCGCCAGCAGCTTGTTCGATGTCAGCGGGAGAGAGACCCAGTACTTC. It yields the protein CASSLFDVSGRETQYF. Drawing the rest from reference TRBV5-1 and TRBJ2-5, the complete variable domain is KAGVTQTPRYLIKTRGQQVTLSCSPISGHRSVSWYQQTPGQGLQFLFEYFSETQRNKGNFPGRFSGRQFSNSRSEMNVSTLELGDSALYLCASSLFDVSGRETQYFGPGTRLLVL.

The V call is TRBV6-4, the J call TRBJ2-1, with 9 positions matching TRBD1. The CDR3 is 16 amino acids. Germline V CDR1 and CDR2: MRHNA, SNTAGT. The junction had 4 bases not matched to a gene; V was cut back by 0 bases and J by 4 bases. CDR3 DNA sequence: TGTGCCAGCAGTGACTCGCGGACAGGGGATTACAATGAGCAGTTCTTC. Protein: CASSDSRTGDYNEQFF.